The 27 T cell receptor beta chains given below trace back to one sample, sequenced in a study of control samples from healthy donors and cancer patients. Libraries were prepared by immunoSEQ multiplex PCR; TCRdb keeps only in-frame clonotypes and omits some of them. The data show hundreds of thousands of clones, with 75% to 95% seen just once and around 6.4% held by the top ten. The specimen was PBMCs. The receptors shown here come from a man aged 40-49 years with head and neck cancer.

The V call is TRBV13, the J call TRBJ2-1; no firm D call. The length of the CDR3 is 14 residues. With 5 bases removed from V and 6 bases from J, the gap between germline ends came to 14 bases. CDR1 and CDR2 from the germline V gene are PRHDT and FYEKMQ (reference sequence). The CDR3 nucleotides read TGTGCCAGCAGCCCCCCCTCTAAATCCAATGAGCAGTTCTTC. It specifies CASSPPSKSNEQFF.

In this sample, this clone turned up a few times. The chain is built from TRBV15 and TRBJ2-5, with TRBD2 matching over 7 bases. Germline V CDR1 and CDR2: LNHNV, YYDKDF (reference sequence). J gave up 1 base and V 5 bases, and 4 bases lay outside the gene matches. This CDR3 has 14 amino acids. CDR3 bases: TGTGCCACCAGCCGCCGGACTAGCCAAGAGACCCAGTACTTC. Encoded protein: CATSRRTSQETQYF.

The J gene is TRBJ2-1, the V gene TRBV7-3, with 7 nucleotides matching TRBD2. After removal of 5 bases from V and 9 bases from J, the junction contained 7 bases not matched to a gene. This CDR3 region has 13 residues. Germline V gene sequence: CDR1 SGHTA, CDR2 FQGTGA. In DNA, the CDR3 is TGTGCCAGCAGCCTGGAGCGGGACGGTGAGCAGTTCTTC. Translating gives CASSLERDGEQFF.

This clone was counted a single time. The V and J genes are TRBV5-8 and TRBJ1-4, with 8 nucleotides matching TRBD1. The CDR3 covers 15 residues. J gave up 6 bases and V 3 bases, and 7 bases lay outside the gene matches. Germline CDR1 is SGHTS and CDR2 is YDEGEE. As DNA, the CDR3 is TGTGCCAGCAGCTCAAACAGGGGGTTATATGAAAAACTGTTTTTT. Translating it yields CASSSNRGLYEKLFF.

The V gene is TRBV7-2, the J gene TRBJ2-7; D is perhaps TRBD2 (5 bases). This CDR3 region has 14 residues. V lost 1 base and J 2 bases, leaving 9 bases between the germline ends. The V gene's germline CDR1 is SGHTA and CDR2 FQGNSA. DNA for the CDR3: TGTGCCAGCAGCTTAGGGCCGGGAACCTACGAGCAGTACTTC. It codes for CASSLGPGTYEQYF.

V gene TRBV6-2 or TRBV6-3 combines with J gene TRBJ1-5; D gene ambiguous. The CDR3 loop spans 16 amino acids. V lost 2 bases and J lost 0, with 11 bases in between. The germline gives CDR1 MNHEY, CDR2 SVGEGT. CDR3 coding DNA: TGTGCCAGCAGTTACCCTGGCGGTCGTAGCAATCAGCCCCAGCATTTT. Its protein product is CASSYPGGRSNQPQHF.

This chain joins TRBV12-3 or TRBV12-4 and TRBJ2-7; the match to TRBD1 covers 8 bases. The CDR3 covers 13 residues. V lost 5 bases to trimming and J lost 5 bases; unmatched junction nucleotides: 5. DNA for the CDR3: TGTGCCAGCAGTCGACAGGGGAAGGACGAGCAGTACTTC. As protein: CASSRQGKDEQYF.

The CDR3 DNA reads as TGTGCCAGCAGCGGGCGGGGACAGGGGGACGGCTACACCTTC. Its protein product is CASSGRGQGDGYTF. The chain has TRBV4-2 and TRBJ1-2; TRBD1 matches 11 bases. The V and J ends lost 5 bases and 8 bases, in that order; junction bases with no gene match: 7. CDR1 and CDR2 (germline): LGHNA, YNFKEQ. This CDR3 has 14 amino acids.

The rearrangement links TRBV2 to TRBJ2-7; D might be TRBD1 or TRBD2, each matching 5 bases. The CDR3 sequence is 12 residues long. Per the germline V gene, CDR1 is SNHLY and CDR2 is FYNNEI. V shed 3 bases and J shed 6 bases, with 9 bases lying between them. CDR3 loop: CASSDERGEQYF. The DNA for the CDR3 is TGTGCCAGCAGTGATGAGAGGGGCGAGCAGTACTTC.

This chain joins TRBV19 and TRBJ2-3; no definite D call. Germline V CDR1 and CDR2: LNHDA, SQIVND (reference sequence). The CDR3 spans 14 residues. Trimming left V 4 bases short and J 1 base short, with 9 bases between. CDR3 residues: CASSKGWGTDTQYF. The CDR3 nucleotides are TGTGCCAGTAGTAAAGGGTGGGGCACAGATACGCAGTATTTT.

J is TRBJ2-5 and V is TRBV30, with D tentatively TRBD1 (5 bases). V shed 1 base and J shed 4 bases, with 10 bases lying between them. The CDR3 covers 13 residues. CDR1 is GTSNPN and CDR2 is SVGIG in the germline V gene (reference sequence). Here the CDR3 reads CAWSDDSGETQYF. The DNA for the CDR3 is TGTGCCTGGAGTGACGACAGTGGAGAGACCCAGTACTTC.

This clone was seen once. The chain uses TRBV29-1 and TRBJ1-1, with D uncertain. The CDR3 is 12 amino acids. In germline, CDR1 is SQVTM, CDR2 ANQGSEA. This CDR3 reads CRTQIANTEAFF. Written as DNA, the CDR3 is TGCAGAACCCAGATAGCGAACACTGAAGCTTTCTTT.

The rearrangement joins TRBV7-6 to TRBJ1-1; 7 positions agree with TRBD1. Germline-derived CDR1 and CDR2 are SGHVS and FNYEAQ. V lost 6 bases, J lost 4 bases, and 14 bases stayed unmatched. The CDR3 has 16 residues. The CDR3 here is CASRKVCRGNGTEAFF. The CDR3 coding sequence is TGTGCCAGCAGGAAGGTTTGCAGGGGGAATGGCACTGAAGCTTTCTTT.

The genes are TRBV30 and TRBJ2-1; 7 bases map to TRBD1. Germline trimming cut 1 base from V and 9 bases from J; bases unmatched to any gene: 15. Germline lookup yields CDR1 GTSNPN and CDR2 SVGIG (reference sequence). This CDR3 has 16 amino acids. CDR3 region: CAWSAPRRGGLTEQFF. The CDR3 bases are TGTGCCTGGAGTGCCCCCCGGAGAGGGGGCTTGACTGAGCAGTTCTTC.

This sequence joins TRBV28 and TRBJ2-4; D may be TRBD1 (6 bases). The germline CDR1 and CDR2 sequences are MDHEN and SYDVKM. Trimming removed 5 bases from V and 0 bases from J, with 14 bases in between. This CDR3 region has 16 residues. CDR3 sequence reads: CASSPNRDGAKNIQYF. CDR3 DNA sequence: TGTGCCAGCAGTCCAAACAGGGATGGAGCCAAAAACATTCAGTACTTC.

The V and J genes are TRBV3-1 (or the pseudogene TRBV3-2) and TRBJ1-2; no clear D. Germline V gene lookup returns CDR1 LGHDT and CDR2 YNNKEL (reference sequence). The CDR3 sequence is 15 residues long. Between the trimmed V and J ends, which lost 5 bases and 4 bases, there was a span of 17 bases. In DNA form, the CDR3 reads TGTGCCAGCAGCGGTCGCTACACCCGCTTCTATGGCTACACCTTC. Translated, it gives CASSGRYTRFYGYTF.

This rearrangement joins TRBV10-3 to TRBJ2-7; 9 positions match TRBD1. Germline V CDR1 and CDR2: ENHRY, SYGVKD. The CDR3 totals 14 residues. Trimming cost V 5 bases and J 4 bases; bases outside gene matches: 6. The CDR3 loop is CAISKGQGSYEQYF. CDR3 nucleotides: TGTGCCATCAGTAAGGGACAGGGTTCTTACGAGCAGTACTTC.

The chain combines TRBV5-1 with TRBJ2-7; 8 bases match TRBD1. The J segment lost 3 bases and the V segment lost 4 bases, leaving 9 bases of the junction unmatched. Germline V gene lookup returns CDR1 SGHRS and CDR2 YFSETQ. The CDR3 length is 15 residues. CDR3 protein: CASSDQRTGIYEQYF. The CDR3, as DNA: TGCGCCAGCAGCGACCAAAGGACAGGGATCTACGAGCAGTACTTC.

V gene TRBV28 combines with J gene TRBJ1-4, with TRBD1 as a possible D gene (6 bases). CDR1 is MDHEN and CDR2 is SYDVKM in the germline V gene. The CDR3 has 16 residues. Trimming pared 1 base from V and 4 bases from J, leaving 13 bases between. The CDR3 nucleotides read TGTGCCAGCAGTTTATCCGGGCAGGGGTTTAATGAAAAACTGTTTTTT. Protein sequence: CASSLSGQGFNEKLFF.

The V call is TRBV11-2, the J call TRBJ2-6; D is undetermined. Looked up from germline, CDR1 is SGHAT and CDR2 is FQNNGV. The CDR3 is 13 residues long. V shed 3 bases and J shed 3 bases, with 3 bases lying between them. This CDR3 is CASSFGGANVLTF. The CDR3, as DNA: TGTGCCAGCAGCTTCGGTGGGGCCAACGTCCTGACTTTC.

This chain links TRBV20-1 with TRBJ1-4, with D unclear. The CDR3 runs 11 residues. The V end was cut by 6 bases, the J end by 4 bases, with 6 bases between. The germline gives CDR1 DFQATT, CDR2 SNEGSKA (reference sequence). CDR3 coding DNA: TGCAGTGCCCCTCGTAATGAAAAACTGTTTTTT. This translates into CSAPRNEKLFF.

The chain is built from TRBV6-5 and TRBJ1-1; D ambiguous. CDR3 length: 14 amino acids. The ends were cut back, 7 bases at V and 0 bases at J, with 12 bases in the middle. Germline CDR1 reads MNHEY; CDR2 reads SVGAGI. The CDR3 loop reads CASTREGMNTEAFF. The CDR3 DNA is TGTGCCAGCACCCGGGAAGGTATGAACACTGAAGCTTTCTTT.

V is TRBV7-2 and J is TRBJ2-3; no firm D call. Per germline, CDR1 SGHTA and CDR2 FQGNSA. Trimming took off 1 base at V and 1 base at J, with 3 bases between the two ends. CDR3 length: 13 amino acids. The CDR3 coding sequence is TGTGCCAGCAGCTTAGGACGCACAGATACGCAGTATTTT. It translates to CASSLGRTDTQYF.

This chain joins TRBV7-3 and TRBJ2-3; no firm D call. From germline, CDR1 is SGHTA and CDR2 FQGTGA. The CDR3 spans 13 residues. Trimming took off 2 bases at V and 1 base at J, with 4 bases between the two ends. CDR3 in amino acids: CASSLPGTDTQYF. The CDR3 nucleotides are TGTGCCAGCAGCTTACCGGGCACAGATACGCAGTATTTT.

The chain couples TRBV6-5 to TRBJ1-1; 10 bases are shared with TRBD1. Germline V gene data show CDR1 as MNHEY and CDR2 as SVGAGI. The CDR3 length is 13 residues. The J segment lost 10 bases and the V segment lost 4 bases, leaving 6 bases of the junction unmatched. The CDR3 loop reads CASSSDRGHGAFF. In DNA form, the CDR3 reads TGTGCCAGCAGTTCCGACAGGGGGCATGGAGCTTTCTTT.

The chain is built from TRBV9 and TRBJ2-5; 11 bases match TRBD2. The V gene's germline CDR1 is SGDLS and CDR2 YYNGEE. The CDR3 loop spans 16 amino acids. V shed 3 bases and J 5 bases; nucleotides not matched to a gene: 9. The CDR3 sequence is CASSALAGGQRETQYF. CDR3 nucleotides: TGTGCCAGCAGCGCCCTAGCGGGGGGCCAGAGGGAGACCCAGTACTTC.

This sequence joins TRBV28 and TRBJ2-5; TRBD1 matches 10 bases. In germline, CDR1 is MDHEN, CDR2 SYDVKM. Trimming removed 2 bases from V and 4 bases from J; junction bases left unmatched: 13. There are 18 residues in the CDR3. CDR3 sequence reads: CASSLRPPGQGGRETQYF. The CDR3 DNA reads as TGTGCCAGCAGTTTACGCCCCCCCGGACAGGGGGGGCGAGAGACCCAGTACTTC.